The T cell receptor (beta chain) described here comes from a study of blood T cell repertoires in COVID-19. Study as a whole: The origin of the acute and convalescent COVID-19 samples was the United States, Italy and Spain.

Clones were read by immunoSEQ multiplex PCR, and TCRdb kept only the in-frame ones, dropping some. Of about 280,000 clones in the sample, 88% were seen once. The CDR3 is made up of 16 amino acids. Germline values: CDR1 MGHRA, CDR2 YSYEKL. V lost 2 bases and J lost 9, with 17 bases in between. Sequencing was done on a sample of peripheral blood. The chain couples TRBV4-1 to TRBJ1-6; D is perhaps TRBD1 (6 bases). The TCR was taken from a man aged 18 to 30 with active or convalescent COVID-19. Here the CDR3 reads CASSQPGGPRGSPLHF. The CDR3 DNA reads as TGCGCCAGCAGCCAACCCGGGGGGCCAAGGGGTTCACCCCTCCACTTT.